This T cell receptor beta chain was sequenced during a study of patients and donors after allogeneic stem cell transplantation. This CDR3 contains 14 residues. CDR1 and CDR2 from the germline V gene are SGDLS and YYNGEE. Trimming removed 0 bases at V and 2 bases at J, with 6 bases between. MiXCR, run by TCRdb on the RT-PCR reads, gives a single entry per CDR3 protein. The data show about 410,000 distinct CDR3 sequences, with roughly 16% seen just once and about 7% held by the top ten. The receptor was isolated from a human donor who was either an allogeneic HSCT recipient or a stem cell or donor lymphocyte infusion donor (not recorded which). It is not recorded whose cells these are; they may come from a transplant donor. The V gene is TRBV9, the J gene TRBJ1-3; D is ambiguous. Source material: blood, either unsorted or a sorted T cell fraction (not recorded which). The CDR3 nucleotides read TGTGCCAGCAGCGTAGGGGATACTGGAAACACCATATATTTT. Its translation: CASSVGDTGNTIYF. The full variable domain, completed using reference TRBV9 and TRBJ1-3, is DSGVTQTPKHLITATGQRVTLRCSPRSGDLSVYWYQQSLDQGLQFLIQYYNGEERAKGNILERFSAQQFPDLHSELNLSSLELGDSALYFCASSVGDTGNTIYFGEGSWLTVV.